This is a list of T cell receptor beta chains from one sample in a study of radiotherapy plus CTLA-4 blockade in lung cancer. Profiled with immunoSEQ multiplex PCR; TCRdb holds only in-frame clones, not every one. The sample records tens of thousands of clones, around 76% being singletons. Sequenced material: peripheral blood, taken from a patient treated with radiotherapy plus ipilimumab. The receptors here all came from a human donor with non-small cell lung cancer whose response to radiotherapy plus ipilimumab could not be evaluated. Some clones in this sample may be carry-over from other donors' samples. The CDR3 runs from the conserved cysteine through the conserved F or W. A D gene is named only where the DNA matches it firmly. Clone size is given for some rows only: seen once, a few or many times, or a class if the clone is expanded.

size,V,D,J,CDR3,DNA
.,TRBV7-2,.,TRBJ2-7,CASSPAYEQYF,TGTGCCAGCAGCCCCGCCTACGAGCAGTACTTC
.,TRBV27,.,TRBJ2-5,CASSLSGTPPGTQYF,TGTGCCAGCAGTCTCTCCGGGACACCCCCGGGGACCCAGTACTTC
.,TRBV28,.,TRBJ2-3,CASSLSKGRGPDTQYF,TGTGCCAGCAGTTTAAGTAAGGGCAGGGGTCCAGATACGCAGTATTTT
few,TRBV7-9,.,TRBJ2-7,CASSQVGKDSPYEQYF,TGTGCCAGCAGCCAAGTAGGGAAAGACAGTCCCTACGAGCAGTACTTC
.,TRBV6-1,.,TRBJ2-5,CASTPRGGQSREYF,TGTGCCAGCACCCCGAGGGGTGGACAGTCCCGAGAGTACTTC
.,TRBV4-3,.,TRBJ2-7,CASSQVWGAGYGQYF,TGCGCCAGCAGCCAAGTGTGGGGAGCGGGCTACGGGCAGTACTTC
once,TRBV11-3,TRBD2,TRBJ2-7,CASSLRSGGGYEQYF,TGTGCCAGCAGCTTAAGGTCCGGCGGGGGGTACGAGCAGTACTTC
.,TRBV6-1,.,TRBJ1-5,CATAGFLEQPQHF,TGTGCCACCGCAGGGTTTTTGGAACAGCCCCAGCATTTT
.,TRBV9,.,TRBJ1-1,CASSVTSENTEAFF,TGTGCCAGCAGCGTAACCTCAGAGAACACTGAAGCTTTCTTT
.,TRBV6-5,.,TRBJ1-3,CASSPQGPGNTIYF,TGTGCCAGCAGTCCACAGGGACCTGGAAACACCATATATTTT
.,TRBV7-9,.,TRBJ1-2,CASSQGHGNYGYTF,TGTGCCAGCAGCCAGGGGCACGGTAACTATGGCTACACCTTC
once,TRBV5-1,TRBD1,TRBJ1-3,CASSMGQASGNTIYF,TGCGCCAGCAGCATGGGACAGGCCTCTGGAAACACCATATATTTT
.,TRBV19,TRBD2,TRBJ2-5,CASSRTSGETQYF,TGTGCCAGTAGTCGGACTAGTGGCGAGACCCAGTACTTC
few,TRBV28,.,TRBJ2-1,CASSKTAGGYEQFF,TGTGCCAGCAGTAAAACGGCGGGCGGTTATGAGCAGTTCTTC
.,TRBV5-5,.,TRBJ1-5,CASSWGGLDRPQHF,TGTGCCAGCAGCTGGGGGGGCTTGGATCGGCCCCAGCATTTT
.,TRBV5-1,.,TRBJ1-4,CASSLGQNEKLFF,TGCGCCAGCAGCTTGGGACAGAATGAAAAACTGTTTTTT
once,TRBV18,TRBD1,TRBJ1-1,CASSPPRTGLNTEAFF,TGTGCCAGCTCACCACCGAGGACAGGCTTGAACACTGAAGCTTTCTTT
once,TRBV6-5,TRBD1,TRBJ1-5,CASILQGAGSQPQHF,TGTGCCAGCATTCTACAGGGGGCAGGGAGTCAGCCCCAGCATTTT
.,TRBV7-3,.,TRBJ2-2,CASSLGGARELFF,TGTGCCAGCAGCTTAGGGGGGGCAAGGGAGCTGTTTTTT
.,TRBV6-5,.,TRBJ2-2,CASSSDRRDTGELFF,TGTGCCAGCAGCTCGGACAGGAGGGATACCGGGGAGCTGTTTTTT
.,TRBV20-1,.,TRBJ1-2,CSATGGYTF,TGCAGTGCTACAGGAGGCTACACCTTC
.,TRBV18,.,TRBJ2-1,CASSSSQGIHEQFF,TGTGCCAGCTCATCGTCCCAGGGTATCCATGAGCAGTTCTTC
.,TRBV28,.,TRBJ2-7,CASRPPDVADTYEQYF,TGTGCCAGCAGACCCCCGGACGTAGCGGACACCTACGAGCAGTACTTC
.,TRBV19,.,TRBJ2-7,CASSIGGGSYEQYF,TGTGCCAGTAGTATAGGAGGGGGCTCCTACGAGCAGTACTTC
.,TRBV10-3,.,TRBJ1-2,CAISESRQGYGYTF,TGTGCCATCAGTGAGTCGAGGCAGGGATATGGCTACACCTTC
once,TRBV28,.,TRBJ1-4,CASSFLASTNEKLFF,TGTGCCAGCAGTTTTTTGGCCTCAACTAATGAAAAACTGTTTTTT
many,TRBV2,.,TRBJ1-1,CASSEAREAFF,TGTGCCAGCAGTGAAGCCCGGGAAGCTTTCTTT
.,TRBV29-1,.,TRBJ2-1,CSVGSGSGEQFF,TGCAGCGTTGGGTCAGGTTCCGGTGAGCAGTTCTTC
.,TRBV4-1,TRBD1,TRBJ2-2,CASSQAAGGIGSGELFF,TGCGCCAGCAGCCAAGCGGCAGGGGGCATCGGCTCCGGGGAGCTGTTTTTT
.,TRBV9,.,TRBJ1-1,CASSVVPGNTEAFF,TGTGCCAGCAGCGTAGTTCCCGGGAACACTGAAGCTTTCTTT
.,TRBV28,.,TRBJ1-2,CASSLVNSYGYTF,TGTGCCAGCAGTTTGGTCAACAGTTATGGCTACACCTTC
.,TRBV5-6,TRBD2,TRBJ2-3,CASSLGGGGTDTQYF,TGTGCCAGCAGCTTGGGCGGGGGGGGCACAGATACGCAGTATTTT
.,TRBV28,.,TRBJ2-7,CASSSRPGSYEQYF,TGTGCCAGCAGCTCCCGACCGGGCTCCTACGAGCAGTACTTC
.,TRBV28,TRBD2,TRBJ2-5,CASTYSGGPREETQYF,TGTGCCAGCACCTACTCGGGGGGGCCGAGAGAAGAGACCCAGTACTTC
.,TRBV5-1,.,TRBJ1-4,CASSFGGSNEKLFF,TGCGCCAGCAGCTTCGGGGGTTCTAATGAAAAACTGTTTTTT
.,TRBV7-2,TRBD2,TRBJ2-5,CASSPTSRETQYF,TGTGCCAGCAGCCCGACTAGCAGAGAGACCCAGTACTTC
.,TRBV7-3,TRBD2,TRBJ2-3,CASSVGTSGTTDTQYF,TGTGCCAGCAGCGTCGGGACTAGCGGTACCACAGATACGCAGTATTTT